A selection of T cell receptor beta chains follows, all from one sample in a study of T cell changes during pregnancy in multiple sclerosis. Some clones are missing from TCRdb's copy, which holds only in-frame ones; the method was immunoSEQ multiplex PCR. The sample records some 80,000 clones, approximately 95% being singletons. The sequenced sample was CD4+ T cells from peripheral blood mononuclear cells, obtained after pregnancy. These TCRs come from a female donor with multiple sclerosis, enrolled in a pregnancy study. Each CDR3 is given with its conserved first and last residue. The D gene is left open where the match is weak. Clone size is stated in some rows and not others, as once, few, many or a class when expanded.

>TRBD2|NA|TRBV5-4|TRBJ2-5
CASSIGAGIQETQYF
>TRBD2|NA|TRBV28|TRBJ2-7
CASSFAGGLYEQYF
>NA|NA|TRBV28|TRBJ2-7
CASSLEGTTYEQYF
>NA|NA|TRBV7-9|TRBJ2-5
CASSTRETQYF
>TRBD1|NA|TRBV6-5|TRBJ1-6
CASSTTGGPNSPLHF
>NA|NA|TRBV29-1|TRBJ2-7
CSVGGRVGGEQYF
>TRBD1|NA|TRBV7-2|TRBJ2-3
CASSLTGTASTDTQYF
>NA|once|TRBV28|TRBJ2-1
CASSINNEQFF
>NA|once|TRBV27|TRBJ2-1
CASRGQLGPLGGQFF
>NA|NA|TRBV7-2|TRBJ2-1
CASSLGASNEQFF
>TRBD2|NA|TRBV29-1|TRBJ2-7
CSVGEAGGREQYF
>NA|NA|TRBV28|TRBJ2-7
CASSLSFGEQYF
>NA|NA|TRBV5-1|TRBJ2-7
CASSLGDYEQYF
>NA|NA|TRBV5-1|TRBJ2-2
CASSLKSSDTGELFF
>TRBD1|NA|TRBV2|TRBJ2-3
CASILDRGGTDTQYF
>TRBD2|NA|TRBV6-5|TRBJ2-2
CAHRLAGDTGELFF
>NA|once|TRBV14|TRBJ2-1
CASSQVRGSTEQFF
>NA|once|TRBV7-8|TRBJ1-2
CASSFGHNYGYTF
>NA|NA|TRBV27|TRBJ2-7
CASFPPRGVYEQYF
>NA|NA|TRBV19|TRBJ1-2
CASRGKGLENGYTF
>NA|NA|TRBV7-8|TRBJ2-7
CASSLRGPTRRYEQYF
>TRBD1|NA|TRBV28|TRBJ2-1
CASSTQDRGINEQFF
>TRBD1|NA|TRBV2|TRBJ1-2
CASIPQGYYGYTF
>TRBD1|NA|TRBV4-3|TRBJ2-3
CASSQDVGAGGVTDTQYF
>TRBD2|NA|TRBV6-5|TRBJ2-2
CASSRLAGETGELFF
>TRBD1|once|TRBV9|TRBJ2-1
CASSEQQGGRGNEQFF
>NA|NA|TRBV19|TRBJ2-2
CASRGTGELFF
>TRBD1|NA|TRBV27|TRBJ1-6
CASSLGGQGGYSPLHF
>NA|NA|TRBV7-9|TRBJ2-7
CASSLGGWERLPTYEQYF